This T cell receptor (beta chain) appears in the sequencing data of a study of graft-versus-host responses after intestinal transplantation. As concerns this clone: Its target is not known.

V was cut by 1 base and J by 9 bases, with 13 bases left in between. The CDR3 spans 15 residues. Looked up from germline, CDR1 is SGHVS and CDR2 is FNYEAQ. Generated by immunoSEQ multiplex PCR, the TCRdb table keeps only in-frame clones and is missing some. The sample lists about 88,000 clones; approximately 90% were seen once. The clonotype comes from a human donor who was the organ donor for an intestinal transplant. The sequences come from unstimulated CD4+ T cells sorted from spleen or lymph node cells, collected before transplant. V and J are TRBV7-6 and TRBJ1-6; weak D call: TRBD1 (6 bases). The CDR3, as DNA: TGTGCCAGCAGCTTAGGACGGGGGGCGATTTCACCCCTCCACTTT. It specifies CASSLGRGAISPLHF.